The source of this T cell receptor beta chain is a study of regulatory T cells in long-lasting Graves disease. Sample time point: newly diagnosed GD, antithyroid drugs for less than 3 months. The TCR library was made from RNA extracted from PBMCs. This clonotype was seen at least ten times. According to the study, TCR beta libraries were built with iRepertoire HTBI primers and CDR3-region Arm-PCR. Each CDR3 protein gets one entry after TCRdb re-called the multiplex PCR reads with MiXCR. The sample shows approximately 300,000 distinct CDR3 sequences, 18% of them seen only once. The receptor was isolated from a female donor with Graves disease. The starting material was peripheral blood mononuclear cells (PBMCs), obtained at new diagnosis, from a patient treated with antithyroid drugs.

CDR3 in DNA: TGTGCCAGCAGTTACCTCAACGTAGGTTCTGGCTATGGCTACACCTTC. Protein: CASSYLNVGSGYGYTF. The V and J genes are TRBV6-2 or TRBV6-3 and TRBJ1-2; D is ambiguous. This CDR3 contains 16 residues. From germline, CDR1 is MNHEY and CDR2 SVGEGT. V was pared by 2 bases and J by 4 bases, with 17 bases between.